Below, one TCR beta chain is given with its context. Vbeta (60) and Jbeta (13) primers were used in the PCR. Method: immunoSEQ multiplex PCR; TCRdb's copy keeps in-frame clones and lacks some. The repertoire includes about 72,000 clones, about 66% of them detected once, and 20% to 25% sits in the top ten. These data originate in a study of cytomegalovirus exposure and HLA in healthy donors. Germline-derived CDR1 and CDR2 are SGHTS and YDEGEE. There are 13 residues in the CDR3. Trimming left V 4 bases short and J 4 bases short, with 8 bases between. Sequenced: PBMCs. The chain has TRBV5-8 and TRBJ1-4; D is undetermined. This sequence originates from a middle-aged man in good health and CMV-seropositive. This CDR3 reads CASSREINEKLFF. DNA of the CDR3: TGTGCCAGCAGCCGCGAGATTAATGAAAAACTGTTTTTT.